Listed below are T cell receptor beta chains from one sample, sequenced in a study of beta chain features in type 1 diabetes. Sequencing used immunoSEQ multiplex PCR; TCRdb keeps in-frame clones, though not all of them. The sample gives about 220,000 clones, under 13% of which show up once; 1% to 1.5% is in the top ten. Sequenced material: central memory CD4+ T cells from blood. The source of these receptors is a young man in good health. Each CDR3 is given with its conserved first and last residue. Each record gives: V gene, clone size, J gene, D gene, CDR3 protein, CDR3 DNA. A D gene is named only where the DNA matches it firmly. Clone size, where shown, is once, few, many, or a class for clones that have expanded.

TRBV19	few	TRBJ1-2	NA	CASSPLIYGAGTF	TGTGCCAGTAGTCCCCTCATATACGGGGCCGGCACCTTC
TRBV19	few	TRBJ2-2	NA	CASSILSNTGELFF	TGTGCCAGTAGTATACTTTCAAACACCGGGGAGCTGTTTTTT
TRBV27	many	TRBJ2-3	TRBD2	CASSLQRRAGGGTDTQYF	TGTGCCAGCAGTTTGCAGAGACGAGCGGGAGGAGGGACAGATACGCAGTATTTT
TRBV7-2	NA	TRBJ2-6	TRBD1	CASSLTGTGGSGANVLTF	TGTGCCAGCAGCTTGACCGGGACAGGGGGCTCTGGGGCCAACGTCCTGACTTTC
TRBV18	few	TRBJ2-7	TRBD2	CASSPLGGTSSPAIEQYF	TGTGCCAGCTCACCACTAGGAGGGACTAGTTCCCCGGCTATCGAGCAGTACTTC
TRBV5-1	few	TRBJ2-7	TRBD1	CASCPGQGYYEQYF	TGCGCCAGTTGCCCGGGACAGGGGTACTACGAGCAGTACTTC
TRBV5-4	NA	TRBJ2-1	NA	CASSSPSNNEQFF	TGTGCCAGCAGCTCCCCTAGCAACAATGAGCAGTTCTTC
TRBV15	NA	TRBJ2-5	NA	CATSRDRLGKTQYF	TGTGCCACCAGCAGAGATAGGCTGGGAAAGACCCAGTACTTC
TRBV9	NA	TRBJ2-5	NA	CASSVPGVETQYF	TGTGCCAGCAGCGTACCAGGGGTTGAGACCCAGTACTTC
TRBV30	many	TRBJ2-2	NA	CAWSARDGGELFF	TGTGCCTGGAGTGCCAGGGATGGTGGGGAGCTGTTTTTT
TRBV5-1	many	TRBJ2-7	TRBD2	CASSLASSGIAYEQYF	TGCGCCAGCAGCTTAGCGTCTAGCGGGATAGCCTACGAGCAGTACTTC
TRBV28	NA	TRBJ2-7	NA	CASVPGGVSSYEQYF	TGTGCCTCCGTCCCAGGTGGTGTGAGCTCCTACGAGCAGTACTTC
TRBV18	few	TRBJ2-7	NA	CASSPDDSYEQYF	TGTGCCAGCTCACCAGACGACTCCTACGAGCAGTACTTC
TRBV7-2	few	TRBJ2-3	TRBD2	CASSLVLAAGTDTQYF	TGTGCCAGCAGCTTAGTCCTAGCGGCAGGCACAGATACGCAGTATTTT
TRBV7-2	many	TRBJ2-7	TRBD1	CASSSLIQGNPYEQYF	TGTGCCAGCAGCTCCCTAATACAGGGGAATCCCTACGAGCAGTACTTC
TRBV9	NA	TRBJ2-2	NA	CASSVVPTNTGELFF	TGTGCCAGCAGCGTAGTACCTACGAACACCGGGGAGCTGTTTTTT
TRBV6-1	NA	TRBJ2-7	NA	CASSVGGFYEQYF	TGTGCCAGCAGTGTAGGCGGGTTCTACGAGCAGTACTTC
TRBV5-4	many	TRBJ2-5	NA	CASSLPRQQETQYF	TGTGCCAGCAGCTTGCCTCGGCAGCAAGAGACCCAGTACTTC
TRBV7-2	few	TRBJ2-1	TRBD2	CASSPAGGNHNEQFF	TGTGCCAGCAGCCCAGCGGGAGGGAACCACAATGAGCAGTTCTTC
TRBV28	NA	TRBJ2-6	NA	CASRMSSGANVLTF	TGTGCCAGCAGAATGTCCTCTGGGGCCAACGTCCTGACTTTC
TRBV19	few	TRBJ1-5	TRBD1	CASAGGAGNQPQHF	TGTGCCAGTGCAGGGGGCGCGGGCAATCAGCCCCAGCATTTT
TRBV2	few	TRBJ2-7	NA	CASSDHSYEQYF	TGTGCCAGCAGTGACCACTCCTACGAGCAGTACTTC
TRBV14	NA	TRBJ2-3	NA	CASSQDRRGGLSHSQDTQYF	TGTGCCAGCAGCCAAGATCGGAGGGGGGGACTTTCTCATTCACAAGATACGCAGTATTTT
TRBV5-4	NA	TRBJ2-1	TRBD2	CASSLGSREGDNEQFF	TGTGCCAGCAGCTTGGGTAGCCGGGAGGGCGACAATGAGCAGTTCTTC
TRBV28	few	TRBJ1-5	NA	CASSLVNQPQHF	TGTGCCAGCAGTTTAGTCAATCAGCCCCAGCATTTT
TRBV5-1	NA	TRBJ2-3	TRBD1	CASSPDRGFGTDTQYF	TGCGCCAGCAGCCCGGACAGGGGATTTGGCACAGATACGCAGTATTTT